This T cell receptor beta chain originates from a study of Graves' ophthalmopathy and Graves' hyperthyroidism. Study-level background: Before any treatment, peripheral blood was taken at the initial diagnosis.

The CDR3 covers 13 residues. Trimming shortened V by 5 bases and J by 1 base, and 9 bases separated the two germline ends. Germline CDR1 reads PRHDT; CDR2 reads FYEKMQ (reference sequence). This clonotype was seen many times. The diagnosis was founded upon clinical symptoms, serum thyroxine, TRAb, thyroid ultrasound and orbital computed tomography. Amplified material comprised TCR beta CDR3 regions derived from RNA transcripts. An initial RT-PCR round employing HTBI primers preceded a second-round multiplex PCR. Each CDR3 protein is one row after TCRdb ran MiXCR on the multiplex PCR reads. The sample includes tens of thousands of distinct CDR3 sequences, around 50% of them seen just once.

Sequencing was performed on peripheral blood. The gene calls are TRBV13 and TRBJ2-7; no clear D gene. This receptor was obtained from an adult man with Graves' ophthalmopathy. CDR3: CASSLPGSYEQYF. DNA of the CDR3: TGTGCCAGCAGCCTTCCTGGGTCCTACGAGCAGTACTTC.